This TCR beta chain was documented in a study of T cell responses to AZD1222 COVID-19 vaccine. Trimming took 3 bases from V and 0 from J, leaving 12 bases between them. Germline CDR1 reads SGHRS; CDR2 reads YFSETQ. The CDR3 is made up of 15 amino acids. Sequencing used immunoSEQ multiplex PCR; TCRdb keeps in-frame clones, though not all of them. The table shows tens of thousands of clones, with 87% occurring only once. To note about this clone: Antigen specificity is unknown.

Overall study results and limits: Spike-wide vaccine-associated CD4 TCRs dominated at 160-218 and 743-854. The sample set comprised mostly white British donors with more females, and clonal diversity was possibly underestimated.

V and J are TRBV5-1 and TRBJ1-1; no definite D call. This sample comprised peripheral blood, obtained 28 days after the second AZD1222 dose. The source is an adult who received the AZD1222 COVID-19 vaccine. The CDR3 is CASSYQGGVNTEAFF. The DNA for the CDR3 is TGCGCCAGCAGCTATCAAGGTGGGGTGAACACTGAAGCTTTCTTT.